The 27 T cell receptor beta chains listed next were all sequenced from one sample in a study of blood T cells in healthy people across ages. A second PCR, run for about 6 to 11 cycles, used a sample-barcoded 5' primer plus a J-beta primer mix. TCRdb re-analysed the 5' RACE reads in MiXCR, keeping a single row per CDR3 protein. The sample has about 720,000 distinct CDR3 sequences; 20% to 25% are singletons. Sequencing was performed on blood. Receptor source: a man between 65 and 85 years old in good health.

In its sample, this clonotype was seen a few times. A junction end diverges from the germline sequence, so it may reflect a read error. This chain connects TRBV6-1 to TRBJ2-5; no reliable D call. Looked up from germline, CDR1 is MNHNS and CDR2 is SASEGT. The CDR3 spans 13 residues. The CDR3 reads CASSARTQETQCF. In DNA form, the CDR3 reads TGTGCCAGCAGTGCCCGAACCCAAGAGACCCAGTGCTTC.

This clonotype was counted a few times. An end of the junction does not agree with germline; a read error may underlie this. V is TRBV29-1 and J is TRBJ2-3, with D perhaps matching TRBD2 (5 bases). The CDR3 has 14 residues. CDR1 and CDR2 (germline): SQVTM, ANQGSEA. CDR3 in amino acids: CSVELSGVPDTQYF. The CDR3 coding sequence is TGTAGCGTTGAGTTAAGTGGGGTTCCAGATACGCAGTATTTT.

The DNA for the CDR3 is TGTGCCAGCACGAACAGGGAAGAGACCCAGTACTTC. Residues: CASTNREETQYF. The gene calls are TRBV6-6 and TRBJ2-5, with D perhaps TRBD1 (6 bases). The CDR3 runs 12 residues. From germline, CDR1 is MNHNY and CDR2 SVGAGI (reference sequence). Trimming shortened V by 7 bases and J by 3 bases, and 9 bases separated the two germline ends.

This clonotype was counted a few times. V is TRBV20-1 and J is TRBJ1-2; a possible D gene is TRBD1 (6 bases). Trimming left V 0 bases short and J 11 bases short, with 16 bases between. The length of the CDR3 is 13 residues. Germline V gene data show CDR1 as DFQATT and CDR2 as SNEGSKA (reference sequence). The chain's CDR3 is CSARDNTGTPYTF. CDR3 in DNA: TGCAGTGCTAGAGACAACACAGGGACGCCATACACCTTC.

At least ten counts were recorded for this clonotype. The chain employs TRBV29-1 and TRBJ2-1; D remains unclear. V lost 2 bases to trimming and J lost 5 bases, with 22 bases between them. The CDR3 is 17 residues long. The germline gives CDR1 SQVTM, CDR2 ANQGSEA. The CDR3 DNA reads as TGCAGCGTTGAACTGGAAGGGTGGGTTTGGAAACACAATGAGCAGTTCTTC. As protein: CSVELEGWVWKHNEQFF.

This clonotype was detected only a few times. The chain employs TRBV12-3 or TRBV12-4 and TRBJ1-4; TRBD1 might be the D (5 bases). The CDR3 runs to 13 residues. The V end lost 1 base, the J end lost 8 bases, and 8 bases lay between the germline ends. This CDR3 is CASSLGGEEKLFF. The CDR3 nucleotides are TGTGCCAGCAGTTTAGGGGGCGAGGAAAAACTGTTTTTT.

A few counts support this clonotype. The chain is built from TRBV7-8 and TRBJ2-3; TRBD2 matches at 9 bases. Germline-derived CDR1 and CDR2 are SGHVS and FQNEAQ. V was clipped by 3 bases and J by 1 base; unmatched bases: 8. There are 17 residues in the CDR3. Written as DNA, the CDR3 is TGTGCCAGCAGCTTCACTGGGGCTAGCGGGGGCACAGATACGCAGTATTTT. Protein: CASSFTGASGGTDTQYF.

This clonotype has only a few counts. This sequence joins TRBV3-1 and TRBJ2-5, with D unresolved. CDR1 and CDR2 from the germline V gene are LGHDT and YNNKEL (reference sequence). The V end was cut by 3 bases, the J end by 5 bases, with 13 bases between. The CDR3 is 14 amino acids. The CDR3 is CASSQMRGTETQYF. The CDR3 region has the DNA TGTGCCAGCAGCCAGATGAGAGGCACCGAGACCCAGTACTTC.

This chain uses TRBV12-3 or TRBV12-4 with TRBJ1-5; D possibly corresponds to TRBD1 (6 bases). The CDR3 totals 16 residues. V was clipped by 7 bases and J by 2 bases, with 18 bases between them. The CDR3 is CASNYGGARGNQPQHF. The CDR3, as DNA: TGTGCCAGCAACTACGGGGGGGCGCGAGGCAATCAGCCCCAGCATTTT.

The rearrangement joins TRBV29-1 to TRBJ1-2, with D possibly TRBD1 on 6 matching bases. From germline, CDR1 is SQVTM and CDR2 ANQGSEA. Trimming took 1 base from V and 8 from J, leaving 14 bases between them. This CDR3 has 13 residues. CDR3 protein: CSVEGAGVEGYTF. CDR3 coding DNA: TGCAGCGTTGAAGGGGCAGGGGTTGAAGGCTACACCTTC.

The rearrangement joins TRBV19 to TRBJ2-7, with 7 bases fitting TRBD1. Germline loops: CDR1 LNHDA, CDR2 SQIVND (reference sequence). This CDR3 has 15 amino acids. V trimming: 6 bases; J trimming: 2 bases; junction bases outside the gene matches: 10. CDR3 sequence (DNA): TGTGCCAGTAGACAGCCGGGACAGCACCCCTACGAGCAGTACTTC. This sequence encodes CASRQPGQHPYEQYF.

This clonotype has just a few counts. This chain joins TRBV6-2 or TRBV6-3 and TRBJ2-7; D is undetermined. V gave up 7 bases and J gave up 0 bases, with 13 bases separating them. CDR1 is MNHEY, CDR2 SVGEGT, per germline. This CDR3 is built from 14 residues. The DNA for the CDR3 is TGTGCCAGCAATGATGGATTACGCTCCTACGAGCAGTACGTC. Protein sequence: CASNDGLRSYEQYV.

The chain couples TRBV5-1 to TRBJ2-7; unclear D gene. Looked up from germline, CDR1 is SGHRS and CDR2 is YFSETQ. CDR3 length equals 13 residues. Deletions cut 1 base from V and 3 bases from J, with 8 bases between. CDR3 residues: CASSLPSNYEQYF. The DNA of the CDR3 is TGCGCCAGCAGCTTGCCGTCGAACTACGAGCAGTACTTC.

J is TRBJ1-6 and V is TRBV5-1, with D hard to call. The CDR3 runs to 15 residues. Germline V CDR1 and CDR2: SGHRS, YFSETQ. Trimming removed 4 bases at V and 10 bases at J, with 18 bases between. The CDR3, as DNA: TGCGCCAGCAGCACGGACGGATCTGTGGGGTCACCCCTCCACTTT. Protein product: CASSTDGSVGSPLHF.

The V call is TRBV7-3, the J call TRBJ2-1, with 9 bases aligning to TRBD2. V shed 0 bases, J shed 5 bases, and the junction held 5 bases outside the gene matches. There are 16 residues in the CDR3. Per the germline V gene, CDR1 is SGHTA and CDR2 is FQGTGA. DNA for the CDR3: TGTGCCAGCAGCTTAACGGCGGGAGGGCCTGACAATGAGCAGTTCTTC. It is translated as CASSLTAGGPDNEQFF. Variable domain in full (rest from reference TRBV7-3 and TRBJ2-1): GAGVSQTPSNKVTEKGKYVELRCDPISGHTALYWYRQSLGQGPEFLIYFQGTGAADDSGLPNDRFFAVRPEGSVSTLKIQRTERGDSAVYLCASSLTAGGPDNEQFFGPGTRLTVL.

This chain joins TRBV6-1 and TRBJ2-7, with a possible D match to TRBD1 (7 bases). The germline V gene has CDR1 MNHNS and CDR2 SASEGT. V lost 6 bases, J lost 3 bases, and 15 bases lay in between. The CDR3 totals 14 residues. The CDR3 DNA reads TGTGCCAGCAGCACGGGGGACAGAAACTACGAGCAGTACTTC. Protein sequence: CASSTGDRNYEQYF.

This clonotype was detected only a few times. J is TRBJ1-5 and V is TRBV6-2 or TRBV6-3; D not resolved. V lost 2 bases to trimming and J lost 0 bases, with 8 bases between them. Germline CDR1 and CDR2: MNHEY and SVGEGT. The CDR3 is 15 residues long. CDR3 loop: CASSYDPYSNQPQHF. CDR3 in DNA: TGTGCCAGCAGTTACGATCCGTATAGCAATCAGCCCCAGCATTTT.

This clonotype was seen more than once but under ten times. This chain uses TRBV6-1 with TRBJ1-1; 9 nucleotides line up with TRBD1. Germline V gene sequence: CDR1 MNHNS, CDR2 SASEGT. V was clipped by 3 bases and J by 1 base; unmatched bases: 9. CDR3 length: 17 amino acids. CDR3 DNA: TGTGCCAGCAGTGACCCTCAGACAGGGGGGCAGAACACTGAAGCTTTCTTT. It encodes CASSDPQTGGQNTEAFF.

The table lists this clonotype with a few counts. The V gene is TRBV6-6, the J gene TRBJ2-3, with a possible D match to TRBD2 (6 bases). Trimming cost V 5 bases and J 11 bases, with 20 bases left between them. The germline V gene has CDR1 MNHNY and CDR2 SVGAGI (reference sequence). CDR3 size: 14 residues. The CDR3 nucleotides are TGTGCCAGCAGTCCCGGTGCAGTAGGGACTGGGCAGTATTTT. Protein sequence: CASSPGAVGTGQYF.

This chain joins TRBV25-1 and TRBJ2-1, with 8 nucleotides matching TRBD2. The closer fit of TRBJ2-7 to the DNA end suggests the J call may be wrong. Germline V gene sequence: CDR1 MGHDK, CDR2 SYGVNS. The CDR3 sequence is 14 residues long. CDR3 region: CASRPGLGYHEQYF. The CDR3 DNA sequence: TGTGCCAGCAGACCGGGACTAGGGTACCACGAGCAGTACTTC.

The chain combines TRBV7-9 with TRBJ2-3; D is unclear. Germline assignment: CDR1 SEHNR and CDR2 FQNEAQ (reference sequence). The ends were cut back, 5 bases at V and 0 bases at J, with 12 bases in the middle. The CDR3 totals 15 residues. The DNA for the CDR3 is TGTGCCAGCAGCGAGAGAATTACTAGCACAGATACGCAGTATTTT. Translated: CASSERITSTDTQYF.

In its sample, this clonotype was seen many times. This rearrangement joins TRBV6-6 to TRBJ2-3; D is possibly TRBD2 (6 bases). CDR1 is MNHNY, CDR2 SVGAGI, per germline (reference sequence). There are 14 residues in the CDR3. V was trimmed by 5 bases and J by 0 bases, leaving 9 bases between them. The CDR3 protein is CASSTGESTDTQYF. The CDR3 DNA is TGTGCCAGCAGTACGGGGGAGAGCACAGATACGCAGTATTTT.

V usage is TRBV5-1 and J usage is TRBJ1-5, with unresolved D. The CDR3 consists of 15 residues. Germline V gives CDR1 SGHRS, CDR2 YFSETQ. The germline V and J ends were trimmed by 0 bases and 3 bases, with 10 bases remaining between them. DNA of the CDR3: TGCGCCAGCAGCTTGGACGGACGGTTCAATCAGCCCCAGCATTTT. Amino acid sequence: CASSLDGRFNQPQHF.

This clonotype was observed a single time. The rearrangement links TRBV28 to TRBJ2-1; 8 bases are a match to TRBD2. Germline V lookup: CDR1 MDHEN, CDR2 SYDVKM. This CDR3 region has 16 residues. The J segment lost 6 bases and the V segment lost 3 bases, leaving 10 bases of the junction unmatched. The CDR3 sequence is CASSLFQGLGGNEQFF. The CDR3, as DNA: TGTGCCAGCAGTTTGTTTCAGGGACTAGGAGGCAATGAGCAGTTCTTC.

CDR3 amino acids: CANRTTDTQYF. The CDR3 DNA reads TGTGCCAACAGAACCACAGATACGCAGTATTTT. The rearrangement links TRBV12-3 or TRBV12-4 to TRBJ2-3; D is uncertain. The V and J ends lost 10 bases and 2 bases respectively, with 7 bases between them. The CDR3 has 11 amino acids.

The gene calls are TRBV6-5 and TRBJ1-4; D ambiguous. This CDR3 has 13 residues. V gave up 4 bases and J gave up 5 bases, with 8 bases separating them. CDR1 and CDR2 from the germline V gene are MNHEY and SVGAGI. The CDR3 here is CASSSERNEKLFF. DNA of the CDR3: TGTGCCAGCAGTTCTGAACGAAATGAAAAACTGTTTTTT.

V is TRBV5-1 and J is TRBJ1-1, with D uncertain. Per germline, CDR1 SGHRS and CDR2 YFSETQ. V lost 2 bases and J 7 bases, leaving 12 bases between the germline ends. The CDR3 sequence is 13 residues long. The CDR3 sequence: CASSFSVGSEAFF. The CDR3 DNA is TGCGCCAGCAGCTTTTCCGTGGGTAGTGAAGCTTTCTTT.